The T cell receptor beta chain described here comes from a study of cytomegalovirus exposure and HLA in healthy donors. V lost 4 bases, J lost 5 bases, and 3 bases stayed unmatched. Germline CDR1 is MNHNS and CDR2 is SASEGT. CDR3 length: 16 amino acids. PCR employed 60 Vbeta and 13 Jbeta primers. In the original processing: In a later analysis, the count reached tens of millions of unique TCR beta chains, with 8.5 million to 14 million shared. Only in-frame clones appear in the TCRdb table, and some are missing; sequencing was by immunoSEQ multiplex PCR. That table is the source of V, J and clone size, and D and trimming were worked out from the DNA. The table records some 150,000 clones, around 78% of them present only once. This clone was picked up a small number of times. Its antigen is unidentified. Findings and caveats of the study: Confirmation was obtained in vitro that a few CMV-associated chains are specific for CMV antigens. Evidence from a later analysis indicated that most CMV-associated TCR beta chains looked HLA-restricted. In a later analysis, productive TCRs from donors in an Asian-associated ancestry cluster reportedly carried fewer N-insertions than the cohort mean.

This TCR came from a woman aged 25 to 39 in good health and CMV-seropositive. Sequencing used PBMCs. V usage is TRBV6-1 and J usage is TRBJ2-1; 15 bases match TRBD2. CDR3 bases: TGTGCCAGCAGTGTAGGACTAGCGGGAGGGGACAATGAGCAGTTCTTC. Amino acids: CASSVGLAGGDNEQFF.